This paragraph covers one T cell receptor beta chain sequence. What it binds is not known. The repertoire was sequenced with immunoSEQ multiplex PCR; TCRdb's copy has only in-frame clones and lacks some. The top ten hold around 1.8% of the sample, which has almost 750,000 clones, over 60% seen once. This entry comes from a study of shared clonotypes between healthy human individuals. Study summary: Donor ages ranged 18 to 49 years: a couple of women, a few men.

CDR3 length: 14 residues. V was clipped by 5 bases and J by 7 bases, with 18 bases between them. Germline CDR1 MNHEY, CDR2 SMNVEV (reference sequence). There were only Caucasian adults among the donors, and all lived in Nashville, Tennessee. A CD45RA+ naive subset and a CD45RA-negative memory subset were split from CD4+ cells. Study-level results: Generation probabilities of non-shared clonotypes were lower (relative to those shared by all four donors).

The rearrangement links TRBV27 to TRBJ2-7, with D possibly matching TRBD2 (6 bases). The specimen sequenced was memory CD4+ T cells sorted from blood. Subset noted: CD45RA-negative fraction. This clonotype was sampled from a woman aged 25 to 39 in good health. This CDR3 reads CASSAGTRRREQYF. Written as DNA, the CDR3 is TGTGCCAGCAGTGCGGGGACTCGACGAAGGGAGCAGTACTTC.